What follows are 9 T cell receptor beta chains derived from one specimen sequenced in a study of blood T cell repertoires in COVID-19. This table comes from immunoSEQ multiplex PCR, and its TCRdb copy is limited to in-frame clones, with some not included. The table shows around 250,000 clones, with about 90% occurring only once. The sequenced sample was PBMCs or T cells enriched from blood (not recorded which). These receptor sequences come from a man in his fifties who had been exposed to COVID-19.

The CDR3 sequence is CASSRRDFSGGYTF. The CDR3 DNA sequence: TGTGCCAGCAGCCGACGGGACTTTTCAGGCGGCTACACCTTC. The chain employs TRBV3-1 (or the pseudogene TRBV3-2) and TRBJ1-2; tentative D call: TRBD1 (5 bases). Germline V gene data show CDR1 as LGHDT and CDR2 as YNNKEL (reference sequence). The CDR3 extends over 14 amino acids. Trimming removed 4 bases at V and 8 bases at J, with 17 bases between.

This clone was recorded once. The junction shows a germline mismatch at one end, possibly a read error. The gene calls are TRBV12-5 and TRBJ1-3; D call uncertain. The CDR3 runs to 13 residues. CDR1 is LGHNT and CDR2 is FRNRAP in the germline V gene. In DNA, the CDR3 is TGTGCTAGTGGTTTGCTTCCTGGAGACACCATATATTTT. This sequence encodes CASGLLPGDTIYF.

The chain recombines TRBV2 with TRBJ1-2; 9 nucleotides agree with TRBD1. Germline CDR1 reads SNHLY; CDR2 reads FYNNEI. The junction had 13 bases not matched to a gene; V was cut back by 11 bases and J by 12 bases. CDR3 size: 12 residues. The CDR3 sequence: CAGTRDRVYDTF. The DNA for the CDR3 is TGTGCCGGAACCCGGGACAGGGTTTACGACACCTTC.

About this clone itself: Other DNA sequences within the sample encode an identical CDR3. J is TRBJ1-1 and V is TRBV10-3; the D gene is possibly TRBD1 (5 bases). The CDR3 length is 13 residues. Germline lookup yields CDR1 ENHRY and CDR2 SYGVKD. The ends were cut back, 2 bases at V and 4 bases at J, with 8 bases in the middle. CDR3 protein: CAISEVGGTEAFF. In DNA form, the CDR3 reads TGTGCCATCAGTGAGGTGGGGGGCACTGAAGCTTTCTTT.

CDR3 sequence reads: CASGLGLAASYNEQFF. The CDR3 bases are TGTGCTAGTGGTTTGGGACTAGCAGCCTCCTACAATGAGCAGTTCTTC. This chain links TRBV12-5 with TRBJ2-1; 7 bases fit TRBD2. The germline CDR1 and CDR2 sequences are LGHNT and FRNRAP. This CDR3 is built from 16 residues. The V gene end was trimmed by 1 base and the J gene end by 0 bases; junction bases not matched to a gene: 3.

V and J are TRBV4-2 and TRBJ2-7, with a possible D match to TRBD1 (6 bases). V shed 0 bases and J shed 2 bases, with 11 bases lying between them. Germline CDR1 is LGHNA and CDR2 is YNFKEQ. The length of the CDR3 is 15 residues. The CDR3, as DNA: TGTGCCAGCAGCCAAGACGGGGACATCGCCTACGAGCAGTACTTC. Amino acid sequence: CASSQDGDIAYEQYF.

The chain is built from TRBV18 and TRBJ2-7; 13 bases agree with TRBD2. Germline assignment: CDR1 KGHSH and CDR2 LQKENI. The CDR3 contains 15 residues. V shed 4 bases and J 6 bases; nucleotides not matched to a gene: 6. CDR3 in amino acids: CASSLGTSGIFEQYV. The DNA of the CDR3 is TGTGCCAGCTCACTGGGGACTAGCGGGATATTCGAGCAGTACGTC.

This chain links TRBV7-2 with TRBJ2-1, with a tentative D call TRBD2 (6 bases). In germline, CDR1 is SGHTA, CDR2 FQGNSA. Trimming cost V 1 base and J 6 bases, with 7 bases left between them. The length of the CDR3 is 13 residues. CDR3 nucleotide sequence: TGTGCCAGCAGCTTAGGGGGACTCAATGAGCAGTTCTTC. Its translation is CASSLGGLNEQFF.

This clone was observed a single time. The DNA for the CDR3 is TGTGCCAGCAGCTTGGAACTTATGAACACTGAAGCTTTCTTT. Its translation: CASSLELMNTEAFF. The chain recombines TRBV5-4 with TRBJ1-1; D unresolved. The V gene lost 0 bases and the J gene lost 0 bases, with 6 bases spanning the gap. Looked up from germline, CDR1 is SGHNT and CDR2 is YYREEE (reference sequence). The CDR3 has 14 amino acids.